This TCR beta chain was observed in a study of T cells in Graves' hyperthyroidism and ophthalmopathy. The investigators amplified TCR beta CDR3 regions from RNA transcripts. The HTBI set primed first-round TCR CDR3 RT-PCR. MiXCR was run by TCRdb on the multiplex PCR reads, yielding one entry per CDR3 protein. The sample includes more than 500,000 distinct CDR3 sequences, around 16% of them seen just once. CDR3 length equals 15 residues. V gave up 3 bases and J gave up 7 bases; unmatched junction bases: 8. Germline V lookup: CDR1 SGHAT, CDR2 FQNNGV. This clonotype has at least ten counts. The sample consisted of blood. The sequence came from a woman aged 25 to 39 with Graves' hyperthyroidism. The rearrangement uses TRBV11-2 and TRBJ2-1, with 8 positions matching TRBD2. CDR3 coding DNA: TGTGCCAGCAGCTTCGCGAGCGGGAGATTTAATGAGCAGTTCTTC. Translation gives CASSFASGRFNEQFF.